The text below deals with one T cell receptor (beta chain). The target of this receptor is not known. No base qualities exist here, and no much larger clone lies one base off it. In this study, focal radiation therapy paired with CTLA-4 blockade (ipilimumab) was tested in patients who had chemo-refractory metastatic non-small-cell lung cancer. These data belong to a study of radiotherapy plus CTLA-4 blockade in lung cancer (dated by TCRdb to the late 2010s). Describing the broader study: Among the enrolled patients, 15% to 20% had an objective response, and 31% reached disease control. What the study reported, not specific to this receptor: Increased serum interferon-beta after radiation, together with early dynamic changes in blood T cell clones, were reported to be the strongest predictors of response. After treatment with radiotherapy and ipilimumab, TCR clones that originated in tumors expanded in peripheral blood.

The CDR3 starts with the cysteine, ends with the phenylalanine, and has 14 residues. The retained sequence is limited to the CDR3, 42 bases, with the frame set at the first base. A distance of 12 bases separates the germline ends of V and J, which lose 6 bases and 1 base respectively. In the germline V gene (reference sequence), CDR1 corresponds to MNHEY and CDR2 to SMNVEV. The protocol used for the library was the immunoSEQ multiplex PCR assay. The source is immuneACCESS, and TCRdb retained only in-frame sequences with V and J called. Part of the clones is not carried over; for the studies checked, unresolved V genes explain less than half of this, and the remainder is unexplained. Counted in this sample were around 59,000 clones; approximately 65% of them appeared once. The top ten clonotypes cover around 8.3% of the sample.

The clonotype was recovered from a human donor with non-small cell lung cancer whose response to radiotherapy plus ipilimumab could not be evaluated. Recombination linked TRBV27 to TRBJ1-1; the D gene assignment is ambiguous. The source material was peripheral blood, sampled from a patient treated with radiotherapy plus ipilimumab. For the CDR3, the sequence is CASRVLIANTEAFF. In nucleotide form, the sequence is TGTGCCAGCAGGGTACTTATTGCGAACACTGAAGCTTTCTTT.